This record concerns one T cell receptor beta chain sequence. Its antigen is not known. The CDR3 has 14 amino acids. Germline trimming cut 1 base from V and 4 bases from J; bases unmatched to any gene: 2. The germline V gene encodes CDR1 LGHNA and CDR2 YNFKEQ. Profiled with immunoSEQ multiplex PCR; TCRdb holds only in-frame clones, not every one. The repertoire consists of 200,000 or so clones, with 75% to 90% occurring once and the leading ten covering about 6.1%. This sample is drawn from a study of T cell responses to AZD1222 COVID-19 vaccine. Study-level background: Second-dose intervals near 4 or 12 weeks were combined. Findings and caveats of the study: In all cases, repertoires were sampled only after the peak T cell response. As reported, nearly half of all spike-specific TCRs target variant regions that are unmutated.

The origin of this receptor is an adult in good health. Sequencing was performed on peripheral blood, taken on day 0 of AZD1222 vaccination. The chain is built from TRBV4-2 and TRBJ2-7; 9 positions match TRBD1. CDR3 loop: CASSQGGQGYEQYF. The DNA for the CDR3 is TGTGCCAGCAGCCAAGGGGGACAGGGATACGAGCAGTACTTC.